The present T cell receptor beta chain was sequenced within a study of cytomegalovirus exposure and HLA in healthy donors. 13 Jbeta primers and 60 Vbeta primers were used for the PCR. Profiling relied on immunoSEQ multiplex PCR, and the TCRdb table lists in-frame clones only, not all of them. This sample has around 150,000 clones, with roughly 80% found just once. The receptor's source is a woman aged 40-49 years in good health and CMV-seronegative. The sequenced sample consisted of PBMCs.

The CDR3 region has the DNA TGTGCCAGCAGTCTAGCGGGACTGCCCGAGCAGTTCTTC. This gives the protein CASSLAGLPEQFF. V is TRBV27 and J is TRBJ2-1; 9 bases are shared with TRBD2. CDR1 MNHEY and CDR2 SMNVEV come from the germline V gene (reference sequence). V lost 5 bases and J lost 10; bases outside the gene matches: 6. The CDR3 contains 13 residues.